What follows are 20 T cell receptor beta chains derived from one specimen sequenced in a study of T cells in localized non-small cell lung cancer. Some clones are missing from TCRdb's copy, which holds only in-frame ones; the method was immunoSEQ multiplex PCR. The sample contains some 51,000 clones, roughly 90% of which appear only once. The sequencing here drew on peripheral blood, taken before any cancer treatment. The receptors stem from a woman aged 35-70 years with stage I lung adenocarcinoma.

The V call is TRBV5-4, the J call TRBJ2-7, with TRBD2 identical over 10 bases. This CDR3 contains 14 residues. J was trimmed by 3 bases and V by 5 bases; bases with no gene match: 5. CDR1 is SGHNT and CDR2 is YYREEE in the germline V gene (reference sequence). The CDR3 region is CASSLAGGNYEQYF. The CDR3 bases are TGTGCCAGCAGTTTAGCGGGGGGAAACTACGAGCAGTACTTC. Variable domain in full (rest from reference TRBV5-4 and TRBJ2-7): ETGVTQSPTHLIKTRGQQVTLRCSSQSGHNTVSWYQQALGQGPQFIFQYYREEENGRGNFPPRFSGLQFPNYSSELNVNALELDDSALYLCASSLAGGNYEQYFGPGTRLTVT.

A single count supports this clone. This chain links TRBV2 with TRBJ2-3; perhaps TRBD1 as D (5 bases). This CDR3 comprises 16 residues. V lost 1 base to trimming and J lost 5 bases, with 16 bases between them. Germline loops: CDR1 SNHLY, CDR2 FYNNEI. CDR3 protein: CASSEDTGKLGDTQYF. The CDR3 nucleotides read TGTGCCAGCAGTGAAGACACAGGCAAATTGGGAGATACGCAGTATTTT.

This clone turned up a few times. The CDR3 sequence: CASSEPRRGHAQYF. In DNA form, the CDR3 reads TGTGCCAGCAGTGAACCTCGCCGAGGCCACGCGCAGTACTTC. The rearrangement joins TRBV6-1 to TRBJ2-7; D ambiguous. Germline V gene sequence: CDR1 MNHNS, CDR2 SASEGT. The V and J ends lost 2 bases and 9 bases respectively, with 17 bases between them. The CDR3 covers 14 residues.

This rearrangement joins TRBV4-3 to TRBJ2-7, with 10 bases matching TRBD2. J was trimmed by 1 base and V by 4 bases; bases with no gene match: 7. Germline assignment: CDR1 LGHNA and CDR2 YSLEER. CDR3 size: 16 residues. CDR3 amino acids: CASSLASGGTSYEQYF. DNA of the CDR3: TGCGCCAGCAGCCTTGCTAGCGGGGGCACATCCTACGAGCAGTACTTC.

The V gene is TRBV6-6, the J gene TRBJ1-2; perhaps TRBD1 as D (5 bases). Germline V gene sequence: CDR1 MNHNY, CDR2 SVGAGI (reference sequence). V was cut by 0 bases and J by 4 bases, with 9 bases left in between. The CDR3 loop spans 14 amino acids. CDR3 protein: CASSYSMGTYGYTF. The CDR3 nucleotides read TGTGCCAGCAGTTACTCGATGGGGACCTATGGCTACACCTTC.

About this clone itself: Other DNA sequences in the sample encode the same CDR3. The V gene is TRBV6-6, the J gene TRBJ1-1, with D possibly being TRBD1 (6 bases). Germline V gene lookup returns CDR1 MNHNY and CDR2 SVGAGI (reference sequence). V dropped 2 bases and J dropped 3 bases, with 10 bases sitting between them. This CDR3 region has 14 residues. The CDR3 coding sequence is TGTGCCAGCAGTTACAGGCCAGGGGACACTGAAGCTTTCTTT. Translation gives CASSYRPGDTEAFF.

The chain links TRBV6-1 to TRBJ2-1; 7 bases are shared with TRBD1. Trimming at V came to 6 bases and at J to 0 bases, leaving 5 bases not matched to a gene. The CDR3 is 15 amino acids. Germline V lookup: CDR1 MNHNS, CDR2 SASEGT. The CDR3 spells CASRTDRVSYNEQFF. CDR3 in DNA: TGTGCCAGCAGGACAGACAGGGTCTCCTACAATGAGCAGTTCTTC.

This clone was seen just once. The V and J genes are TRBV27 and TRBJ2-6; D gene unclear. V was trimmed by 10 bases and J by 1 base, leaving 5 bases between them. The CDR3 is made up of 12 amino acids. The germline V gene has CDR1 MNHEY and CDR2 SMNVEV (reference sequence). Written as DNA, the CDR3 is TGTGCCATCGCGTCTGGGGCCAACGTCCTGACTTTC. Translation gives CAIASGANVLTF.

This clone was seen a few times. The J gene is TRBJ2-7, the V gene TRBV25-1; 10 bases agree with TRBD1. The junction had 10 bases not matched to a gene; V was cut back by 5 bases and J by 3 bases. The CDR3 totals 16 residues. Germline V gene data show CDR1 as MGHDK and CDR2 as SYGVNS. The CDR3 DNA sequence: TGTGCCAGCAGTTCGGACAGGGGGTGGGGTAGCTACGAGCAGTACTTC. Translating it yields CASSSDRGWGSYEQYF.

The chain's CDR3 is CSVEERRGSPLHF. DNA of the CDR3: TGCAGCGTTGAAGAGAGGAGGGGCTCACCCCTCCACTTT. The chain uses TRBV29-1 and TRBJ1-6; D is perhaps TRBD1 (5 bases). The CDR3 has 13 amino acids. Trimming removed 0 bases at V and 10 bases at J, with 10 bases between. CDR1 and CDR2 (germline): SQVTM, ANQGSEA.

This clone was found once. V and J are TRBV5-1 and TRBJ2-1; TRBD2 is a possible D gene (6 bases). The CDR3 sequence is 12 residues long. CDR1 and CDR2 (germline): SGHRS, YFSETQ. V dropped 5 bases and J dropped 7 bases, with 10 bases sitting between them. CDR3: CASSAGGNEQFF. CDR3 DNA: TGCGCCAGCAGTGCCGGGGGTAATGAGCAGTTCTTC. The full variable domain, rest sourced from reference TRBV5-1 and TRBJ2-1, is KAGVTQTPRYLIKTRGQQVTLSCSPISGHRSVSWYQQTPGQGLQFLFEYFSETQRNKGNFPGRFSGRQFSNSRSEMNVSTLELGDSALYLCASSAGGNEQFFGPGTRLTVL.

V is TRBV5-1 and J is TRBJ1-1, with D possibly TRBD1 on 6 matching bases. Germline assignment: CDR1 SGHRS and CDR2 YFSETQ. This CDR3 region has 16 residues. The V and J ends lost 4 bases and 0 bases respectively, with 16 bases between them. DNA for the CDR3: TGCGCCAGCAGCCGGAGTGGGGGCGGAATGAACACTGAAGCTTTCTTT. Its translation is CASSRSGGGMNTEAFF.

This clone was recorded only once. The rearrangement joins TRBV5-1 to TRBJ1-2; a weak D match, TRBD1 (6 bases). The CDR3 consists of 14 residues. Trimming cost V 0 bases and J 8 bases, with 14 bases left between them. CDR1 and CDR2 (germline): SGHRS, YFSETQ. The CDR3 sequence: CASSLALGQGGYTF. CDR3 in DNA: TGCGCCAGCAGCTTGGCCTTGGGACAAGGGGGCTACACCTTC.

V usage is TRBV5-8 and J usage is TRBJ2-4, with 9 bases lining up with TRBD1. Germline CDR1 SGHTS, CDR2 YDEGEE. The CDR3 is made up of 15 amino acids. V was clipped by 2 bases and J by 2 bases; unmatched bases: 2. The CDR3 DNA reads TGTGCCAGCAGCTTAGGGACAGGGACCAAAAACATTCAGTACTTC. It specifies CASSLGTGTKNIQYF. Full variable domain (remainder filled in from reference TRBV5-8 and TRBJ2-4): EAGVTQSPTHLIKTRGQQATLRCSPISGHTSVYWYQQALGLGLQFLLWYDEGEERNRGNFPPRFSGRQFPNYSSELNVNALELEDSALYLCASSLGTGTKNIQYFGAGTRLSVL.

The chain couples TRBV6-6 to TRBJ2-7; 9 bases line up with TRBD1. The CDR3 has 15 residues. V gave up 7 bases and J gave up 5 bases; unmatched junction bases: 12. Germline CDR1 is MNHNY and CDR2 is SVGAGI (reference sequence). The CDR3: CASIPSYRGPDEQYF. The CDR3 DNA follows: TGTGCCAGCATCCCGTCGTACAGGGGGCCGGACGAGCAGTACTTC.

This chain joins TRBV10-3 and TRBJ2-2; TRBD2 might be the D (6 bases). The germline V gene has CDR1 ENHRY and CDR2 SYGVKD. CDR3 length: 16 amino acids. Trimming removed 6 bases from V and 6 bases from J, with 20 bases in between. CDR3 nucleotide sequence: TGTGCCATCAGGATGGACGGGGAATGGAGGGCCGGGGAGCTGTTTTTT. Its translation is CAIRMDGEWRAGELFF.

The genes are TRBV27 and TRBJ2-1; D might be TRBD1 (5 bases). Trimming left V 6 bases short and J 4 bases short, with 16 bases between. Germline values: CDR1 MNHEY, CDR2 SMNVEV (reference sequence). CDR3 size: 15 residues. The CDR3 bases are TGTGCCAGCAGGAACTCCTGGACACCTTACAATGAGCAGTTCTTC. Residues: CASRNSWTPYNEQFF.

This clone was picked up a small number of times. The DNA of the CDR3 is TGTGCCAGCAGTGATAGGACAGGTCGCCAGCCCCAGCATTTT. It codes for CASSDRTGRQPQHF. This chain connects TRBV25-1 to TRBJ1-5; 7 nucleotides line up with TRBD1. Germline CDR1 MGHDK, CDR2 SYGVNS. This CDR3 is 14 amino acids long. V was clipped by 3 bases and J by 7 bases; unmatched bases: 6.

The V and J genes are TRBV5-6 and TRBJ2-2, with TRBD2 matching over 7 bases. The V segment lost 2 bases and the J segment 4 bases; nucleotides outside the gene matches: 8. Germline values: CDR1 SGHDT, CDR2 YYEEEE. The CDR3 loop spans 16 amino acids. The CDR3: CASSFVGAGTTGELFF. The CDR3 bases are TGTGCCAGCAGCTTCGTTGGAGCGGGGACCACCGGGGAGCTGTTTTTT.

CDR3 sequence reads: CASSRSRVPSYEQYF. Written as DNA, the CDR3 is TGCGCCAGCAGCAGGTCGCGGGTTCCCTCCTACGAGCAGTACTTC. V is TRBV5-1 and J is TRBJ2-7; D is possibly TRBD2 (5 bases). The V and J ends lost 4 bases and 0 bases respectively, with 14 bases between them. Germline-derived CDR1 and CDR2 are SGHRS and YFSETQ. The CDR3 extends over 15 amino acids.